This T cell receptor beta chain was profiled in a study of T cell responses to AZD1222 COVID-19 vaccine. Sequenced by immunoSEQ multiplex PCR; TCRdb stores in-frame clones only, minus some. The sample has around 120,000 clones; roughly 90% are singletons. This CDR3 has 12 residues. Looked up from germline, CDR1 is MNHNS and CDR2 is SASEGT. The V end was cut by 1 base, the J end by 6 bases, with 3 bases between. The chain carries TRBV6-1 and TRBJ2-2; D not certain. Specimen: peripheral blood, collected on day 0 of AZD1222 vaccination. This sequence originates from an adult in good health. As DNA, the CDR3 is TGTGCCAGCAGTGAAGGGGCCGGGGAGCTGTTTTTT. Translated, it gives CASSEGAGELFF.